What follows are 17 T cell receptor beta chains derived from one specimen sequenced in a study of cytomegalovirus exposure and HLA in healthy donors. Use of 60 Vbeta and 13 Jbeta primers characterized the PCR. Sequencing used immunoSEQ multiplex PCR; TCRdb keeps in-frame clones, though not all of them. The top ten clones hold more than 1.1% of a sample with about 160,000 clones, over 75% of them seen once. Material: PBMCs. These receptors originate from a woman aged 30 to 39 in good health and CMV-seronegative.

This chain uses TRBV7-9 with TRBJ2-1; possible D gene TRBD1, 6 bases. Germline CDR1 reads SEHNR; CDR2 reads FQNEAQ (reference sequence). The length of the CDR3 is 17 residues. V was cut by 3 bases and J by 5 bases, with 20 bases left in between. In DNA, the CDR3 is TGTGCCAGCAGCTTTCGAACTACCACGGGACATCACAATGAGCAGTTCTTC. Translation: CASSFRTTTGHHNEQFF.

This chain links TRBV29-1 with TRBJ2-1; 10 nucleotides match TRBD2. Germline assignment: CDR1 SQVTM and CDR2 ANQGSEA. The CDR3 consists of 14 residues. V was clipped by 6 bases and J by 6 bases; unmatched bases: 8. The chain's CDR3 is CSVASGGASNEQFF. DNA of the CDR3: TGCAGCGTCGCTAGCGGGGGAGCCAGCAATGAGCAGTTCTTC.

The chain combines TRBV5-1 with TRBJ2-5; TRBD1 matches 7 bases. The CDR3 has 15 amino acids. Germline V lookup: CDR1 SGHRS, CDR2 YFSETQ. With 1 base clipped from V and 4 bases from J, the junction kept 7 bases outside the gene matches. Here the CDR3 reads CASSLITGDGETQYF. The CDR3 DNA sequence: TGCGCCAGCAGCTTGATAACAGGGGACGGAGAGACCCAGTACTTC.

The CDR3 loop reads CASSLAGVPTEAFF. In DNA, the CDR3 is TGCGCCAGCAGCCTAGCAGGGGTCCCAACTGAAGCTTTCTTT. This sequence joins TRBV5-1 and TRBJ1-1; D is perhaps TRBD1 (6 bases). Trimming cost V 4 bases and J 5 bases, with 15 bases left between them. CDR3 size: 14 residues. In germline, CDR1 is SGHRS, CDR2 YFSETQ.

The chain uses TRBV5-4 and TRBJ1-1, with TRBD1 matching over 9 bases. The ends lost 4 bases at V and 4 bases at J; junction bases unmatched: 11. The germline V gene has CDR1 SGHNT and CDR2 YYREEE (reference sequence). CDR3 length: 16 residues. The CDR3 DNA reads TGTGCCAGCAGCGGAGGGCTACAGGGGGCTACCACTGAAGCTTTCTTT. The encoded protein is CASSGGLQGATTEAFF.

The chain has TRBV18 and TRBJ2-2; 7 bases are a match to TRBD2. Germline V gene data show CDR1 as KGHSH and CDR2 as LQKENI. CDR3 length: 17 amino acids. V shed 3 bases, J shed 0 bases, and the junction held 7 bases outside the gene matches. CDR3 nucleotides: TGTGCCAGCTCACCTGTAGAAGCGGGGCCGAACACCGGGGAGCTGTTTTTT. This translates into CASSPVEAGPNTGELFF.

The chain is built from TRBV9 and TRBJ2-3; TRBD1 aligns across 7 bases. J lost 8 bases, V lost 5 bases, and 17 bases had no gene match. Germline V gene lookup returns CDR1 SGDLS and CDR2 YYNGEE. The CDR3 has 16 residues. CDR3 protein: CASSPSLGRGSSTQYF. CDR3 nucleotide sequence: TGTGCCAGCAGTCCGAGCCTAGGCAGGGGGTCTAGTACGCAGTATTTT.

The chain recombines TRBV4-2 with TRBJ1-1; no reliable D call. The germline CDR1 and CDR2 sequences are LGHNA and YNFKEQ. Trimming shortened V by 0 bases and J by 7 bases, and 9 bases separated the two germline ends. This CDR3 is built from 13 residues. The CDR3 spells CASSQDTGIEAFF. CDR3 coding DNA: TGTGCCAGCAGCCAAGATACCGGGATTGAAGCTTTCTTT.

The rearrangement joins TRBV30 to TRBJ2-1, with 8 nucleotides matching TRBD1. The CDR3 spans 15 residues. Germline lookup yields CDR1 GTSNPN and CDR2 SVGIG (reference sequence). J gave up 2 bases and V 0 bases, and 3 bases lay outside the gene matches. CDR3 protein: CAWSVRTGPYNEQFF. CDR3 nucleotides: TGTGCCTGGAGTGTACGGACAGGGCCCTACAATGAGCAGTTCTTC.

The chain recombines TRBV7-3 with TRBJ2-7; the D gene is possibly TRBD2 (6 bases). The germline gives CDR1 SGHTA, CDR2 FQGTGA. The V and J ends lost 5 bases and 1 base respectively, with 15 bases between them. CDR3 length: 15 amino acids. Here the CDR3 reads CASSLHSGSSYEQYF. As DNA, the CDR3 is TGTGCCAGCAGCCTCCATAGCGGTTCTTCCTACGAGCAGTACTTC.

The chain combines TRBV27 with TRBJ2-6; TRBD2 is a possible D gene (5 bases). The CDR3 is 16 residues long. Germline assignment: CDR1 MNHEY and CDR2 SMNVEV (reference sequence). Deletions cut 5 bases from V and 2 bases from J, with 13 bases between. The CDR3, as DNA: TGTGCCAGCAGTCTAGCCCCGGACCCTGGGGCCAACGTCCTGACTTTC. Protein product: CASSLAPDPGANVLTF.

The count of this clone is one. This chain links TRBV27 with TRBJ1-5; TRBD1 aligns across 7 bases. This CDR3 is 13 amino acids long. The germline CDR1 and CDR2 sequences are MNHEY and SMNVEV (reference sequence). V dropped 3 bases and J dropped 10; count of bases not matched to a gene: 6. CDR3 DNA: TGTGCCAGCAGTTTGGGACAGAACCTTCCCCAGCATTTT. It is translated as CASSLGQNLPQHF.

The chain carries TRBV6-6 and TRBJ2-2, with D possibly being TRBD1 (5 bases). This CDR3 has 15 amino acids. Germline loops: CDR1 MNHNY, CDR2 SVGAGI (reference sequence). V shed 2 bases and J shed 6 bases, with 13 bases lying between them. CDR3 residues: CASSYVGAGAGELFF. In DNA, the CDR3 is TGTGCCAGCAGTTACGTTGGGGCCGGCGCCGGGGAGCTGTTTTTT.

Only a few counts were recorded for this clone. The genes are TRBV5-4 and TRBJ1-1, with unresolved D. The CDR3 totals 13 residues. CDR1 is SGHNT, CDR2 YYREEE, per germline (reference sequence). Trimming left V 4 bases short and J 0 bases short, with 7 bases between. CDR3 region: CASSRVLNTEAFF. For the CDR3, the DNA is TGTGCCAGCAGCCGGGTCCTGAACACTGAAGCTTTCTTT.

CDR3 nucleotides: TGCGCCAGTGGACAGGGGTCCACGAATACGCAGTATTTT. Translating it yields CASGQGSTNTQYF. The rearrangement links TRBV5-1 to TRBJ2-3, with 9 bases that match TRBD1. Unmatched junction bases numbered 8, after V lost 8 bases and J lost 7 bases. This CDR3 is 13 amino acids long. CDR1 is SGHRS and CDR2 is YFSETQ in the germline V gene.

V usage is TRBV6-5 and J usage is TRBJ1-5; 7 positions match TRBD1. There are 14 residues in the CDR3. The V segment lost 4 bases and the J segment 7 bases; nucleotides outside the gene matches: 7. Germline V gives CDR1 MNHEY, CDR2 SVGAGI. The CDR3 DNA is TGTGCCAGCAGTTTCATCGACAGGGAACAGCCCCAGCATTTT. Protein product: CASSFIDREQPQHF.

The CDR3 loop is CASSGRLPGQGNGYTF. The DNA for the CDR3 is TGTGCCAGCAGTGGACGACTCCCGGGACAGGGGAATGGCTACACCTTC. The chain carries TRBV2 and TRBJ1-2, with 10 bases fitting TRBD1. V gave up 4 bases and J gave up 6 bases; unmatched junction bases: 11. Germline V gene lookup returns CDR1 SNHLY and CDR2 FYNNEI. CDR3 size: 16 residues.